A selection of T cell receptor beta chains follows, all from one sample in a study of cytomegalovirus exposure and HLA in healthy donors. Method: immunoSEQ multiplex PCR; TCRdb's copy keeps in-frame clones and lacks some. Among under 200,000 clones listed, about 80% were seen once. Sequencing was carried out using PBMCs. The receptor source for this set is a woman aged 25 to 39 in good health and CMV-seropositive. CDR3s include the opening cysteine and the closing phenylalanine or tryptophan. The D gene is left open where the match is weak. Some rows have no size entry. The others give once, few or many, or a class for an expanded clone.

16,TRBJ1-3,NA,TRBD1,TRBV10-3,CAISRDRGSSGNTIYF,TGTGCCATCAGTCGGGACAGGGGAAGCTCTGGAAACACCATATATTTT
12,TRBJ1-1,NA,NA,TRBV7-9,CSSLTMNTEAFF,TGTTCCAGCCTAACCATGAACACTGAAGCTTTCTTT
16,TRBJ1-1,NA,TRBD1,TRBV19,CASSIILGRGHTEAFF,TGTGCCAGTAGTATAATTTTGGGCAGGGGGCACACTGAAGCTTTCTTT
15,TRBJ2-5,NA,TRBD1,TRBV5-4,CASSLGDREVETQYF,TGTGCCAGCAGCTTGGGGGACAGGGAAGTAGAGACCCAGTACTTC
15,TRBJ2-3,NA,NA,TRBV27,CASSLSLPGTDTQYF,TGTGCCAGCAGTTTATCGCTACCGGGCACAGATACGCAGTATTTT
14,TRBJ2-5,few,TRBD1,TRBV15,CATSIRQGGETQYF,TGTGCCACCAGCATCAGACAGGGCGGAGAGACCCAGTACTTC
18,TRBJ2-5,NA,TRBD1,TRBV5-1,CASSQQSGTGGGSGTQYF,TGCGCCAGCAGCCAACAGTCCGGGACAGGAGGCGGTTCAGGGACCCAGTACTTC
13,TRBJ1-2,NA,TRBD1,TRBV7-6,CASSLGGTGVYTF,TGTGCCAGCAGCTTAGGGGGGACAGGGGTGTACACCTTC
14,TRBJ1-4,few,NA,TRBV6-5,CASSYDRTNEKLFF,TGTGCCAGCAGTTATGACAGGACTAATGAAAAACTGTTTTTT
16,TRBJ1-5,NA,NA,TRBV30,CAWIKEAEYSNQPQHF,TGTGCCTGGATCAAAGAGGCTGAGTATAGCAATCAGCCCCAGCATTTT
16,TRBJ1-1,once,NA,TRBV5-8,CASSLGRVLVNTEAFF,TGTGCCAGCAGCTTGGGGAGGGTTTTGGTGAACACTGAAGCTTTCTTT
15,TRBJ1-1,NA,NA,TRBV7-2,CASSLATGVNTEAFF,TGTGCCAGCAGCTTAGCCACGGGAGTAAACACTGAAGCTTTCTTT
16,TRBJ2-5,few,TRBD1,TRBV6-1,CASSELGQGFQETQYF,TGTGCCAGCAGTGAACTAGGACAGGGCTTCCAAGAGACCCAGTACTTC
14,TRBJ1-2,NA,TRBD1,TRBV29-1,CSVQGGTGEEGYTF,TGCAGCGTCCAAGGGGGGACAGGGGAGGAGGGCTACACCTTC
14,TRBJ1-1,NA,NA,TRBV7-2,CASSLQGGYTEAFF,TGTGCCAGCAGCTTACAAGGGGGTTATACTGAAGCTTTCTTT
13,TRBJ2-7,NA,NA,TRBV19,CASSMRPTYEQYF,TGTGCCAGTAGTATGCGCCCTACCTACGAGCAGTACTTC
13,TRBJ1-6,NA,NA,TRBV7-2,CASSPRQNSPLHF,TGTGCCAGCAGCCCGCGACAGAATTCACCCCTCCACTTT
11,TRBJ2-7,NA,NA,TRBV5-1,CASSSYYEQYF,TGCGCCAGCAGTTCTTACTACGAGCAGTACTTC
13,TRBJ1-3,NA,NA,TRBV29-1,CSVEQGNGNTIYF,TGCAGCGTTGAACAGGGGAATGGAAACACCATATATTTT
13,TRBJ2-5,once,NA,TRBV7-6,CASSLSYQAAQYF,TGTGCCAGCAGCTTATCATACCAAGCGGCCCAGTACTTC
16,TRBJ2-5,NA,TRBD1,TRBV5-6,CASSLSGQGARKTQYF,TGTGCCAGCAGCTTGTCGGGACAGGGGGCGAGAAAGACCCAGTACTTC
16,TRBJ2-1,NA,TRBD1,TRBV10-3,CAISGPGQGLYNEQFF,TGTGCCATCAGTGGACCGGGACAGGGCCTCTACAATGAGCAGTTCTTC
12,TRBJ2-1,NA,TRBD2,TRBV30,CAWSGLANEQFF,TGTGCCTGGAGTGGACTAGCGAATGAGCAGTTCTTC
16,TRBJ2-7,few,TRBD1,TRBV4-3,CASSQDRGQGAYEQYF,TGCGCCAGCAGCCAAGATAGAGGACAGGGGGCCTACGAGCAGTACTTC
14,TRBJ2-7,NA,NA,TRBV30,CAWSVSGADYEQYF,TGTGCCTGGAGTGTAAGTGGGGCGGACTACGAGCAGTACTTC
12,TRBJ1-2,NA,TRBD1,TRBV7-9,CASSFGQGVYTF,TGTGCCAGCAGCTTCGGACAGGGGGTCTACACCTTC
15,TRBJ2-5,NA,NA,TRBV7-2,CASSPRGSPQETQYF,TGTGCCAGCAGCCCTCGCGGCAGCCCCCAAGAGACCCAGTACTTC
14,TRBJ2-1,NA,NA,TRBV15,CATRSGGAVNEQFF,TGTGCCACCAGAAGTGGGGGCGCCGTAAATGAGCAGTTCTTC
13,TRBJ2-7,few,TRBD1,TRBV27,CASMGTVPYEQYF,TGTGCCAGCATGGGGACAGTACCCTACGAGCAGTACTTC
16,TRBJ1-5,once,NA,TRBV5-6,CASSSNGVPRNQPQHF,TGTGCCAGCAGCTCGAACGGGGTGCCCCGCAATCAGCCCCAGCATTTT
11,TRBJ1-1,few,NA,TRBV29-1,CSGTDSAEAFF,TGCAGCGGCACCGATTCAGCTGAAGCTTTCTTT
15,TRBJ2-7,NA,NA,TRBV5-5,CASSLSDHYSYEQYF,TGTGCCAGCAGCTTGTCTGACCACTACTCCTACGAGCAGTACTTC
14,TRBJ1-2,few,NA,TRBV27,CASSFSTGNYGYTF,TGTGCCAGCAGTTTCTCGACAGGAAACTATGGCTACACCTTC
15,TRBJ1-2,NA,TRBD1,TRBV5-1,CASSPTGTGGRGYTF,TGCGCCAGCAGCCCAACCGGGACAGGGGGTCGGGGCTACACCTTC
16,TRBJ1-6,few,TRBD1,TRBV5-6,CASSQWGVTGDSPLHF,TGTGCCAGCAGCCAGTGGGGGGTGACAGGGGATTCACCCCTCCACTTT
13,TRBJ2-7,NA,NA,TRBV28,CASSLNRLREQYF,TGTGCCAGCAGTTTAAACAGGTTGCGCGAGCAGTACTTC
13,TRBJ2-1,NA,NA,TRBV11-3,CASSLSLHNEQFF,TGTGCCAGCAGCTTGTCACTGCACAATGAGCAGTTCTTC
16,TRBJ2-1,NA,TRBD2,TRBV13,CASSESLAGGLSEQFF,TGTGCCAGCAGCGAATCCCTAGCGGGGGGTCTGAGTGAGCAGTTCTTC
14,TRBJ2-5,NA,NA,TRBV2,CASSESSVLETQYF,TGTGCCAGCAGTGAGTCTAGCGTCTTAGAGACCCAGTACTTC
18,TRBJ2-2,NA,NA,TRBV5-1,CASSFPDKGGLITGELFF,TGCGCCAGCAGCTTTCCGGACAAGGGAGGACTTATCACCGGGGAGCTGTTTTTT
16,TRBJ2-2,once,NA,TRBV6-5,CASSYSITANTGELFF,TGTGCCAGCAGTTATTCTATTACAGCGAACACCGGGGAGCTGTTTTTT
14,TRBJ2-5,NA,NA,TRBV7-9,CASSFASSAETQYF,TGTGCCAGCAGCTTCGCGTCTAGCGCGGAGACCCAGTACTTC